Listed here are 29 T cell receptor beta chains from one sample, sequenced in a study of T cells in Graves' hyperthyroidism and ophthalmopathy. From RNA transcripts, TCR beta CDR3 regions were amplified. During a first-round RT-PCR of the TCR CDR3, the HTBI primer set was used. One entry per CDR3 protein, called by TCRdb with MiXCR from the multiplex PCR reads. The table has 500,000 to 600,000 distinct CDR3 sequences, about 46% seen once; the top ten hold about 45%. The source material was peripheral blood or thyroid tissue (not recorded which). All receptors come from an adult woman with Graves' disease, either hyperthyroidism or ophthalmopathy (not recorded which).

This clonotype was detected only a few times. V gene TRBV5-1 combines with J gene TRBJ2-5; D is ambiguous. The CDR3 sequence is 12 residues long. V lost 2 bases and J 4 bases, leaving 6 bases between the germline ends. Per germline, CDR1 SGHRS and CDR2 YFSETQ. The CDR3 nucleotides read TGCGCCAGCAGCTTCTCGGTAGAGACCCAGTACTTC. This codes for CASSFSVETQYF.

On this clonotype: The missing conserved phenylalanine or tryptophan at the end of this CDR3 makes a read error likely. CDR3: CASSRDRGHEQYL. CDR3 bases: TGTGCCAGCAGCAGGGACAGGGGCCACGAGCAGTACCTC. This sequence joins TRBV11-2 and TRBJ2-7; TRBD1 aligns across 10 bases. With 5 bases clipped from V and 5 bases from J, the junction kept 3 bases outside the gene matches. Germline lookup yields CDR1 SGHAT and CDR2 FQNNGV. This CDR3 contains 13 residues.

The V and J genes are TRBV12-3 or TRBV12-4 and TRBJ1-1; possibly TRBD1 for D (5 bases). Trimming took off 5 bases at V and 1 base at J, with 14 bases between the two ends. CDR3 size: 15 residues. The chain's CDR3 is CASSPRQTWNTEAFF. The CDR3 nucleotides read TGTGCCAGCAGTCCCCGACAGACCTGGAACACTGAAGCTTTCTTT.

This clonotype was recorded many times. The V and J genes are TRBV7-2 and TRBJ2-6; the match to TRBD1 covers 9 bases. J gave up 4 bases and V 5 bases, and 9 bases lay outside the gene matches. The germline V gene has CDR1 SGHTA and CDR2 FQGNSA. This CDR3 has 17 residues. The CDR3 DNA follows: TGTGCCAGCAGCCCCGGACAGGGGAAGAGAGGGGCCAACGTCCTGACTTTC. The encoded protein is CASSPGQGKRGANVLTF.

This chain connects TRBV7-9 to TRBJ1-4; 8 nucleotides line up with TRBD1. Germline CDR1 reads SEHNR; CDR2 reads FQNEAQ (reference sequence). J was trimmed by 8 bases and V by 5 bases; bases with no gene match: 10. The CDR3 is 15 amino acids. The chain's CDR3 is CASSHRDRKDEKLFF. The DNA of the CDR3 is TGTGCCAGCAGCCACCGGGACAGGAAGGACGAAAAACTGTTTTTT.

This chain connects TRBV6-1 to TRBJ2-5, with D tentatively TRBD2 (6 bases). The V gene's germline CDR1 is MNHNS and CDR2 SASEGT. The length of the CDR3 is 13 residues. Trimming stripped 8 bases from V and 5 bases from J, with 15 bases between. As DNA, the CDR3 is TGTGCCAGCGGGTTTACGGAGGGGGAGACCCAGTACTTC. This encodes CASGFTEGETQYF.

This clonotype was recorded at least ten times. The junction does not match germline at one end; this may be a read error. The genes are TRBV20-1 and TRBJ2-7, with D uncertain. The CDR3 has 13 residues. Germline loops: CDR1 DFQATT, CDR2 SNEGSKA (reference sequence). The CDR3: CSARANLGYERYF. DNA for the CDR3: TGCAGTGCTAGAGCTAATCTCGGATACGAGCGGTACTTC.

The V gene is TRBV9, the J gene TRBJ2-7, with 8 positions matching TRBD1. The CDR3 is 14 residues long. CDR1 and CDR2 (germline): SGDLS, YYNGEE. Trimming took 3 bases from V and 6 from J; bases not matched to a gene: 8. CDR3: CASSGRTGTGEQYF. The DNA for the CDR3 is TGTGCCAGCAGCGGCAGGACAGGGACGGGCGAGCAGTACTTC.

The V and J genes are TRBV7-2 and TRBJ2-7; D remains unclear. Germline V CDR1 and CDR2: SGHTA, FQGNSA. The CDR3 is 13 residues long. Trimming pared 5 bases from V and 6 bases from J, leaving 14 bases between. In DNA form, the CDR3 reads TGTGCCAGCAGCCCTGTTCCCGTGGGCGAGCAGTACTTC. Translated, it gives CASSPVPVGEQYF.

The rearrangement uses TRBV7-3 and TRBJ2-7; TRBD2 is a possible D gene (6 bases). Germline loops: CDR1 SGHTA, CDR2 FQGTGA. This CDR3 has 12 residues. The V end lost 5 bases, the J end lost 12 bases, and 17 bases lay between the germline ends. CDR3 in DNA: TGTGCCAGCAGCCCAGACTCTCTAGCGCTGTACTTC. This codes for CASSPDSLALYF.

The chain is built from TRBV6-5 and TRBJ2-5; D unclear. The CDR3 length is 16 residues. In germline, CDR1 is MNHEY, CDR2 SVGAGI. With 7 bases removed from V and 4 bases from J, the gap between germline ends came to 22 bases. CDR3 in amino acids: CASISLGVRPPETQYF. CDR3 nucleotides: TGTGCCAGCATATCGTTGGGTGTCAGACCTCCAGAGACCCAGTACTTC.

V and J are TRBV27 and TRBJ1-4; D is unclear. V lost 3 bases and J lost 8, with 13 bases in between. The germline gives CDR1 MNHEY, CDR2 SMNVEV (reference sequence). This CDR3 has 14 residues. CDR3 bases: TGTGCCAGCAGTTTGGTAGGGAATCAGGAAAAACTGTTTTTT. Translating gives CASSLVGNQEKLFF.

This clonotype was observed a few times. The chain is built from TRBV27 and TRBJ2-5; 12 positions agree with TRBD1. V was pared by 6 bases and J by 5 bases, with 7 bases of the junction left unmatched. The CDR3 has 15 amino acids. The germline gives CDR1 MNHEY, CDR2 SMNVEV (reference sequence). CDR3: CASSSGTGGVETQYF. CDR3 sequence (DNA): TGTGCCAGCAGCTCCGGGACAGGGGGCGTTGAGACCCAGTACTTC.

The V and J genes are TRBV20-1 and TRBJ2-5, with TRBD1 as a possible D gene (5 bases). The CDR3 sequence is 14 residues long. The V end was cut by 0 bases, the J end by 1 base, with 9 bases between. Germline-derived CDR1 and CDR2 are DFQATT and SNEGSKA (reference sequence). The CDR3 reads CSARDRASQETQYF. The DNA of the CDR3 is TGCAGTGCTAGAGACAGGGCAAGCCAAGAGACCCAGTACTTC.

CDR3 nucleotides: TGCAGCTTGGCGGGACTGCCGAACACTGAAGCTTTCTTT. Its translation is CSLAGLPNTEAFF. The V call is TRBV29-1, the J call TRBJ1-1, with D possibly being TRBD1 (5 bases). Looked up from germline, CDR1 is SQVTM and CDR2 is ANQGSEA. This CDR3 spans 13 amino acids. V lost 8 bases, J lost 1 base, and 14 bases lay in between.

This clonotype was seen a handful of times. The chain links TRBV10-3 to TRBJ2-3; the match to TRBD2 covers 14 bases. This CDR3 region has 13 residues. J gave up 4 bases and V 10 bases, and 1 base lay outside the gene matches. Germline V gene data show CDR1 as ENHRY and CDR2 as SYGVKD. The CDR3, as DNA: TGTGCCACGGGACTAGCGGGAGCAGATACGCAGTATTTT. Protein: CATGLAGADTQYF.

This clonotype was seen ten or more times. The chain uses TRBV6-6 and TRBJ1-3; D gene uncertain. V lost 6 bases and J lost 5, with 8 bases in between. Looked up from germline, CDR1 is MNHNY and CDR2 is SVGAGI (reference sequence). The CDR3 is made up of 12 amino acids. The CDR3 region is CASSPARNTIYF. Written as DNA, the CDR3 is TGTGCCAGCAGCCCCGCCCGAAACACCATATATTTT.

The chain combines TRBV15 with TRBJ2-5, with D maybe TRBD2 (6 bases). CDR1 is LNHNV, CDR2 YYDKDF, per germline (reference sequence). The length of the CDR3 is 16 residues. V was trimmed by 3 bases and J by 6 bases, leaving 20 bases between them. The CDR3 is CATSSGTSGAPKTQYF. DNA for the CDR3: TGTGCCACCAGCAGCGGGACCTCGGGAGCCCCAAAGACCCAGTACTTC. The full variable domain, completed using reference TRBV15 and TRBJ2-5, is DAMVIQNPRYQVTQFGKPVTLSCSQTLNHNVMYWYQQKSSQAPKLLFHYYDKDFNNEADTPDNFQSRRPNTSFCFLDIRSPGLGDTAMYLCATSSGTSGAPKTQYFGPGTRLLVL.

The V call is TRBV7-9, the J call TRBJ1-6, with D perhaps matching TRBD1 (5 bases). V was cut by 9 bases and J by 8 bases, with 14 bases left in between. Germline V gives CDR1 SEHNR, CDR2 FQNEAQ (reference sequence). This CDR3 has 13 amino acids. The DNA of the CDR3 is TGTGCCAGTACCGGGGCCCGGGATTCACCCCTCCACTTT. It translates to CASTGARDSPLHF.

For this clonotype: The junction differs from germline at one of its ends, possibly a read error. This chain joins TRBV7-9 and TRBJ1-2, with a possible D match to TRBD1 (5 bases). This CDR3 is 13 amino acids long. CDR1 SEHNR and CDR2 FQNEAQ come from the germline V gene (reference sequence). The CDR3 sequence is CASSSDGGSPEQF. Here the CDR3 DNA reads TGTGCCAGCAGCTCTGACGGGGGTTCTCCAGAACAGTTC.

This clonotype was detected ten times or more. The V call is TRBV25-1, the J call TRBJ1-1; D is undetermined. CDR3 size: 14 residues. V lost 4 bases and J 0 bases, leaving 9 bases between the germline ends. Germline V gives CDR1 MGHDK, CDR2 SYGVNS. CDR3 residues: CASSAVILNTEAFF. For the CDR3, the DNA is TGTGCCAGCAGTGCCGTAATTTTGAACACTGAAGCTTTCTTT.

The chain links TRBV28 to TRBJ2-5, with 8 bases matching TRBD2. V gave up 6 bases and J gave up 1 base; unmatched junction bases: 7. This CDR3 spans 15 amino acids. Per the germline V gene, CDR1 is MDHEN and CDR2 is SYDVKM. The CDR3 spells CASSPFRGGQETQYF. The CDR3 coding sequence is TGTGCCAGCAGCCCCTTTCGGGGGGGCCAAGAGACCCAGTACTTC.

Remarks on this clonotype: A read error may account for a junction end that differs from germline. The chain has TRBV13 and TRBJ2-6; D possibly corresponds to TRBD2 (6 bases). Looked up from germline, CDR1 is PRHDT and CDR2 is FYEKMQ (reference sequence). The CDR3 is 12 amino acids. The CDR3 DNA is TGTGCCAGCAGCCGCGGGGCCGACGTCCTGACTTTC. Protein: CASSRGADVLTF.

V usage is TRBV11-2 and J usage is TRBJ2-2; either TRBD1 or TRBD2 may supply D (6 bases each). The V and J ends lost 4 bases and 11 bases respectively, with 20 bases between them. The CDR3 spans 15 residues. Germline CDR1 is SGHAT and CDR2 is FQNNGV. CDR3 nucleotide sequence: TGTGCCAGCAGCTCGCCCTCGGGGGCGCAGGGAGAGCTGTTTTTT. Its protein is CASSSPSGAQGELFF.

Note on this clonotype: A clone one base away is much larger, so this may be a read error. The chain joins TRBV7-8 to TRBJ2-7; D unclear. This CDR3 spans 14 amino acids. Germline V gives CDR1 SGHVS, CDR2 FQNEAQ. The V end was cut by 3 bases, the J end by 0 bases, with 9 bases between. CDR3 residues: CASSFGIASYEQYF. The CDR3, as DNA: TGTGCCAGCAGCTTTGGGATAGCCTCCTACGAGCAGTACTTC.

As concerns this clonotype: One end of the junction fails to match germline, which may point to a read error. V usage is TRBV20-1 and J usage is TRBJ1-5; 8 positions agree with TRBD1. This CDR3 is 15 amino acids long. Germline CDR1 DFQATT, CDR2 SNEGSKA (reference sequence). Here the CDR3 DNA reads TGCAGTGCTAGACAGGGGACAGGTCTCAATCAGCCCCGGCATTTT. Encoded protein: CSARQGTGLNQPRHF.

V usage is TRBV15 and J usage is TRBJ2-1, with 11 positions matching TRBD2. V lost 4 bases to trimming and J lost 8 bases; unmatched junction nucleotides: 13. The CDR3 consists of 17 residues. Germline V lookup: CDR1 LNHNV, CDR2 YYDKDF (reference sequence). CDR3 DNA: TGTGCCACCAGCACGGGACCCCGACTAGCGGGACTCGATGAGCAGTTCTTC. Protein sequence: CATSTGPRLAGLDEQFF.

This clonotype was observed a few times. The rearrangement uses TRBV12-3 or TRBV12-4 and TRBJ2-5, with TRBD2 matching 8 bases. The CDR3 is 15 residues long. The V gene end was trimmed by 6 bases and the J gene end by 5 bases; junction bases not matched to a gene: 11. This CDR3 reads CASSPGRGGLETQYF. CDR3 sequence (DNA): TGTGCCAGCAGCCCCGGGAGGGGGGGTTTGGAGACCCAGTACTTC.

As regards this clonotype: A junction boundary mismatches the germline segment, possibly from a read error. The chain couples TRBV24-1 to TRBJ2-5, with 12 bases matching TRBD2. This CDR3 contains 16 residues. Germline V gene lookup returns CDR1 KGHDR and CDR2 SFDVKD. CDR3 in amino acids: CASSPGTSGYQETQYF. In DNA, the CDR3 is TGTGCCAGCAGTCCCGGGACTAGCGGGTACCAAGAGACCCAGTACTTC.